A single sample gave rise to the 28 T cell receptor beta chains below, sequenced in a study of cytomegalovirus exposure and HLA in healthy donors. The protocol was immunoSEQ multiplex PCR, while the TCRdb copy is restricted to in-frame clones and leaves out a portion. The sample consists of a few hundred thousand clones, roughly 87% of them appearing once. Material: PBMCs. Receptors originate from a man younger than 45 in good health and CMV-seronegative.

This chain uses TRBV6-6 with TRBJ1-5; 9 positions match TRBD1. The CDR3 has 15 residues. Germline CDR1 reads MNHNY; CDR2 reads SVGAGI (reference sequence). The trim removed 2 bases at V and 7 bases at J, leaving 6 bases unmatched. CDR3 in amino acids: CASSYGTGGEQPQHF. The CDR3 DNA sequence: TGTGCCAGCAGTTACGGAACAGGGGGCGAACAGCCCCAGCATTTT.

This clone appeared a single time. J is TRBJ2-3 and V is TRBV5-1; 7 bases fit TRBD1. J was trimmed by 2 bases and V by 0 bases; bases with no gene match: 6. The CDR3 has 16 residues. CDR1 and CDR2 from the germline V gene are SGHRS and YFSETQ. The CDR3 nucleotides read TGCGCCAGCAGCTTGGAGGCAGGGGGACCCACAGATACGCAGTATTTT. Its protein is CASSLEAGGPTDTQYF.

This clone has only one observation. The rearrangement uses TRBV15 and TRBJ1-1; TRBD1 might be the D (6 bases). Trimming cost V 1 base and J 3 bases, with 15 bases left between them. CDR1 and CDR2 from the germline V gene are LNHNV and YYDKDF (reference sequence). CDR3 size: 16 residues. The CDR3 spells CATSRGAGAPDTEAFF. CDR3 nucleotides: TGTGCCACCAGCAGAGGGGCAGGGGCCCCCGACACTGAAGCTTTCTTT.

The J gene is TRBJ1-1, the V gene TRBV19; 7 positions agree with TRBD1. V lost 6 bases and J lost 8; bases outside the gene matches: 6. This CDR3 is built from 12 residues. Germline CDR1 LNHDA, CDR2 SQIVND (reference sequence). CDR3 residues: CASSATGAEAFF. The DNA for the CDR3 is TGTGCCAGTAGCGCTACAGGGGCGGAAGCTTTCTTT.

The chain has TRBV25-1 and TRBJ1-2; 8 bases map to TRBD1. Germline CDR1 is MGHDK and CDR2 is SYGVNS. The CDR3 runs to 15 residues. J lost 8 bases, V lost 3 bases, and 11 bases had no gene match. The CDR3: CASSDTSQGARGYTF. The CDR3 region has the DNA TGTGCCAGCAGTGACACCTCCCAGGGGGCGCGCGGCTACACCTTC.

This chain connects TRBV5-1 to TRBJ1-2; D might be TRBD1 (5 bases). Germline V gene data show CDR1 as SGHRS and CDR2 as YFSETQ. The CDR3 contains 13 residues. Trimming left V 0 bases short and J 6 bases short, with 9 bases between. The CDR3 region has the DNA TGCGCCAGCAGCTTGGGTACAGGCCATGGCTACACCTTC. Translation gives CASSLGTGHGYTF.

This clone was found a few times. The chain combines TRBV10-1 with TRBJ1-6; D unresolved. The CDR3 covers 13 residues. Trimming cost V 6 bases and J 6 bases, with 9 bases left between them. CDR1 is WNHNN and CDR2 is SYGVQD in the germline V gene (reference sequence). CDR3 protein: CASSPGLNSPLHF. The DNA for the CDR3 is TGCGCCAGCAGCCCCGGACTTAATTCACCCCTCCACTTT.

The V gene is TRBV11-2, the J gene TRBJ2-7; 10 bases fit TRBD2. Germline CDR1 SGHAT, CDR2 FQNNGV. J gave up 4 bases and V 0 bases, and 6 bases lay outside the gene matches. This CDR3 is 16 amino acids long. CDR3 bases: TGTGCCAGCAGCTTAGATTCGGTAGCGGGGGGTTACGAGCAGTACTTC. It specifies CASSLDSVAGGYEQYF.

The chain has TRBV6-1 and TRBJ1-2; the D is unclear. V gave up 7 bases and J gave up 2 bases, with 11 bases separating them. There are 13 residues in the CDR3. Per germline, CDR1 MNHNS and CDR2 SASEGT. The DNA of the CDR3 is TGTGCCAGCACTAAAAACCCCAACTATGGCTACACCTTC. This gives the protein CASTKNPNYGYTF.

The V and J genes are TRBV19 and TRBJ2-2, with TRBD1 matching 8 bases. The CDR3 runs 14 residues. Per germline, CDR1 LNHDA and CDR2 SQIVND (reference sequence). V lost 7 bases to trimming and J lost 6 bases; unmatched junction nucleotides: 7. The CDR3: CASNRQGLAGELFF. The CDR3, as DNA: TGTGCCAGTAACAGACAGGGGTTGGCCGGGGAGCTGTTTTTT.

The chain has TRBV7-8 and TRBJ1-3; 12 bases are shared with TRBD1. CDR1 SGHVS and CDR2 FQNEAQ come from the germline V gene. The CDR3 runs to 19 residues. J was trimmed by 4 bases and V by 5 bases; bases with no gene match: 15. This CDR3 is CASSIPGTGGSREGNTIYF. The DNA for the CDR3 is TGTGCCAGCAGCATTCCCGGGACAGGGGGCAGCCGAGAAGGAAACACCATATATTTT.

The chain uses TRBV6-1 and TRBJ1-1; 8 bases are shared with TRBD1. CDR3 length equals 13 residues. Germline CDR1 MNHNS, CDR2 SASEGT. The V and J ends lost 6 bases and 1 base, in that order; junction bases with no gene match: 1. In DNA, the CDR3 is TGTGCCAGCAGGGGGACAGGGAACACTGAAGCTTTCTTT. Protein: CASRGTGNTEAFF.

The chain is built from TRBV4-2 and TRBJ2-1, with 12 bases matching TRBD2. CDR1 is LGHNA and CDR2 is YNFKEQ in the germline V gene. V lost 1 base, J lost 13 bases, and 5 bases stayed unmatched. This CDR3 is 14 amino acids long. CDR3 region: CASSQGLAGVPQFF. The DNA of the CDR3 is TGTGCCAGCAGCCAAGGACTAGCGGGGGTTCCCCAGTTCTTC.

The rearrangement uses TRBV2 and TRBJ2-2; the match to TRBD1 covers 8 bases. Germline values: CDR1 SNHLY, CDR2 FYNNEI. The length of the CDR3 is 14 residues. V shed 1 base and J 8 bases; nucleotides not matched to a gene: 3. CDR3 amino acids: CASSEDRGMGELFF. Here the CDR3 DNA reads TGTGCCAGCAGTGAAGACAGGGGGATGGGGGAGCTGTTTTTT.

The chain couples TRBV14 to TRBJ2-1; D is possibly TRBD2 (7 bases). The CDR3 sequence is 15 residues long. The germline V gene has CDR1 SGHDN and CDR2 FVKESK. V shed 5 bases and J shed 8 bases, with 19 bases lying between them. CDR3 DNA sequence: TGTGCCAGCAGCAAGAGGGGGGGTTTAGAGGATGAGCAGTTCTTC. This encodes CASSKRGGLEDEQFF.

The DNA of the CDR3 is TGCGCCAGCAGCCAAAAGCGGGGGTACGGGGAGCTGTTTTTT. Encoded protein: CASSQKRGYGELFF. The chain couples TRBV4-1 to TRBJ2-2, with TRBD2 matching 8 bases. The length of the CDR3 is 14 residues. Looked up from germline, CDR1 is MGHRA and CDR2 is YSYEKL. The trim removed 2 bases at V and 7 bases at J, leaving 3 bases unmatched.

This clone was observed a single time. V is TRBV7-8 and J is TRBJ2-3; TRBD1 matches at 7 bases. V shed 9 bases, J shed 0 bases, and the junction held 3 bases outside the gene matches. Germline-derived CDR1 and CDR2 are SGHVS and FQNEAQ. This CDR3 is 13 amino acids long. Here the CDR3 DNA reads TGTGCCAGTAGGACAGGAAGCACAGATACGCAGTATTTT. Amino acid sequence: CASRTGSTDTQYF.

This sequence joins TRBV5-4 and TRBJ2-2, with TRBD2 matching over 16 bases. J lost 7 bases, V lost 2 bases, and 8 bases had no gene match. Per the germline V gene, CDR1 is SGHNT and CDR2 is YYREEE (reference sequence). The CDR3 is 18 residues long. The CDR3 nucleotides are TGTGCCAGCAGCTTACCGGGACTAGCGGGGGGGCCCGACGGGGAGCTGTTTTTT. Translated, it gives CASSLPGLAGGPDGELFF.

V gene TRBV19 combines with J gene TRBJ1-5, with D possibly being TRBD1 (5 bases). This CDR3 is built from 15 residues. The V gene's germline CDR1 is LNHDA and CDR2 SQIVND (reference sequence). The ends were cut back, 0 bases at V and 6 bases at J, with 12 bases in the middle. The CDR3 nucleotides are TGTGCCAGTAGTATAGACCGGGGAGGGGCTCAGCCCCAGCATTTT. As protein: CASSIDRGGAQPQHF.

The rearrangement uses TRBV7-9 and TRBJ1-6; TRBD1 agrees at 7 bases. The CDR3 is 16 amino acids. V trimming: 2 bases; J trimming: 5 bases; junction bases outside the gene matches: 6. The germline gives CDR1 SEHNR, CDR2 FQNEAQ (reference sequence). CDR3 DNA: TGTGCCAGCAGCTTACCCCTTACAGGGGATAATTCACCCCTCCACTTT. Protein sequence: CASSLPLTGDNSPLHF.

CDR3: CASSLALGEQFF. The DNA of the CDR3 is TGTGCCAGCAGCTTAGCGCTAGGTGAGCAGTTCTTC. The V and J genes are TRBV7-9 and TRBJ2-1; the D is unclear. Germline CDR1 is SEHNR and CDR2 is FQNEAQ (reference sequence). This CDR3 comprises 12 residues. V lost 0 bases to trimming and J lost 9 bases, with 6 bases between them.

The genes are TRBV30 and TRBJ1-6, with 7 bases that match TRBD1. J lost 5 bases, V lost 1 base, and 8 bases had no gene match. The CDR3 spans 16 residues. Germline assignment: CDR1 GTSNPN and CDR2 SVGIG (reference sequence). CDR3 DNA: TGTGCCTGGAGTGCGTCGACAGGGAAAAATAATTCACCCCTCCACTTT. It specifies CAWSASTGKNNSPLHF. The full variable domain, in which reference TRBV30 and TRBJ1-6 provide the parts outside the CDR3, is SQTIHQWPATLVQPVGSPLSLECTVEGTSNPNLYWYRQAAGRGLQLLFYSVGIGQISSEVPQNLSASRPQDRQFILSSKKLLLSDSGFYLCAWSASTGKNNSPLHFGNGTRLTVT.

The chain couples TRBV7-2 to TRBJ1-5; D perhaps matches TRBD1 (5 bases). The CDR3 length is 14 residues. Germline CDR1 SGHTA, CDR2 FQGNSA. V lost 1 base, J lost 8 bases, and 12 bases lay in between. CDR3 protein: CASSLVGGPEPQHF. DNA for the CDR3: TGTGCCAGCAGCTTAGTGGGGGGTCCGGAGCCCCAGCATTTT.

V usage is TRBV27 and J usage is TRBJ2-1; no definite D call. The CDR3 covers 13 residues. Germline-derived CDR1 and CDR2 are MNHEY and SMNVEV (reference sequence). Trimming took off 3 bases at V and 4 bases at J, with 7 bases between the two ends. The CDR3, as DNA: TGTGCCAGCAGTTTCCGGTCGTACAATGAGCAGTTCTTC. Amino acid sequence: CASSFRSYNEQFF.

The chain couples TRBV7-9 to TRBJ1-1, with D possibly matching TRBD1 (6 bases). The CDR3 consists of 16 residues. V was clipped by 3 bases and J by 2 bases, with 16 bases between them. The germline CDR1 and CDR2 sequences are SEHNR and FQNEAQ (reference sequence). The CDR3 coding sequence is TGTGCCAGCAGCTTGGGGGCAGGTGGACGCAACACTGAAGCTTTCTTT. Protein sequence: CASSLGAGGRNTEAFF.

The CDR3 here is CASSVWAGGEAFF. CDR3 in DNA: TGTGCCAGCAGCGTATGGGCAGGGGGCGAAGCTTTCTTT. The chain is built from TRBV9 and TRBJ1-1; 8 positions match TRBD1. After removal of 1 base from V and 8 bases from J, the junction contained 4 bases not matched to a gene. Germline-derived CDR1 and CDR2 are SGDLS and YYNGEE. This CDR3 has 13 amino acids.

The chain is built from TRBV13 and TRBJ2-1; 8 bases fit TRBD1. The germline CDR1 and CDR2 sequences are PRHDT and FYEKMQ (reference sequence). This CDR3 has 12 residues. V trimming: 5 bases; J trimming: 7 bases; junction bases outside the gene matches: 1. The CDR3 DNA sequence: TGTGCCAGCAGCAACAGGGGGAATGAGCAGTTCTTC. Its protein product is CASSNRGNEQFF.

The count of this clone is one. The rearrangement joins TRBV19 to TRBJ2-3; the match to TRBD1 covers 9 bases. Trimming removed 5 bases from V and 7 bases from J; junction bases left unmatched: 7. CDR3 length: 14 residues. The germline CDR1 and CDR2 sequences are LNHDA and SQIVND (reference sequence). This CDR3 reads CASSLGQGLHTQYF. CDR3 coding DNA: TGTGCCAGTAGTCTCGGACAGGGGTTACATACGCAGTATTTT.